This TCR beta chain was recorded in a study of blood T cells in healthy people across ages. For every donor, a draw yielded around 9.4 milliliters of peripheral blood. At least 5 micrograms of total RNA were extracted per sample. V lost 4 bases and J lost 4; bases outside the gene matches: 4. The CDR3 covers 14 residues. Germline V gene data show CDR1 as SGHRS and CDR2 as YFSETQ. General study results and limits: Researchers judged that diversity estimates from one million T cells fell short of true values.

As to this clonotype: Its target is not known.

Next came a second PCR, run for about 7 to 11 cycles, which used a sample-barcoded 5' primer along with a J-beta primer mix. Each sample provided no less than 2.5 million CDR3-containing paired-end reads. TCRdb reprocessed the 5' RACE reads via MiXCR and lists one record per CDR3 protein. This table holds around 690,000 distinct CDR3 sequences, under 70% found once. The sequence was obtained from a man between 60 and 75 years old in good health. The sequencing input was blood. The genes are TRBV5-1 and TRBJ2-3, with 9 bases fitting TRBD2. CDR3: CASSEREVPDTQYF. CDR3 nucleotide sequence: TGCGCCAGCAGCGAGCGGGAGGTCCCAGATACGCAGTATTTT.